These T cell receptor beta chains were read from a single sample in a study of shared clonotypes between healthy human individuals. Only in-frame clones appear in the TCRdb table, and some are missing; sequencing was by immunoSEQ multiplex PCR. The data contain approximately 1.5 million clones, around 98.5% of them singletons. Sample: naive CD4+ T cells sorted from blood. The receptors were sampled from a man aged 25-45 years in good health. Both conserved end residues are part of each CDR3. Each record gives: J gene, V gene, CDR3 protein.

TRBJ2-7	TRBV5-4	CASSYPGQGANEQYF
TRBJ2-3	TRBV5-1	CASSLGTSGPTDTQYF
TRBJ1-2	TRBV19	CASSSLGPNYGYTF
TRBJ1-5	TRBV2	CASSDGKGDGNQPQHF
TRBJ1-5	TRBV5-4	CASSLRGANQPQHF
TRBJ2-2	TRBV18	CASSGTLADYTGELFF
TRBJ2-1	TRBV11-2	CASSLSRGLYNEQFF
TRBJ1-5	TRBV10-2	CASSEGHRNQPQHF
TRBJ2-2	TRBV6-5	CASSQLAFAGELFF
TRBJ1-1	TRBV10-3	CAISESVQTLNTEAFF
TRBJ2-1	TRBV9	CASSVQTSGSYNEQFF
TRBJ1-2	TRBV28	CASSLQTKTGGYTF
TRBJ1-5	TRBV21-1	CASSKYDRGVNQPQHF
TRBJ2-5	TRBV19	CASSIMVSETQYF
TRBJ1-4	TRBV18	CASSRDRDYLEKLFF
TRBJ1-1	TRBV19	CASSIDREAANTEAFF
TRBJ2-7	TRBV10-3	CAISESQDLPYEQYF
TRBJ2-6	TRBV19	CASSLGDRGDNVLTF
TRBJ2-7	TRBV27	CASSLAGRTYEQYF
TRBJ1-1	TRBV28	CASREGTTEAFF
TRBJ2-7	TRBV9	CASSVVAEGPYEQYF
TRBJ2-7	TRBV6-5	CASSYSIGSEQYF
TRBJ1-4	TRBV5-1	CASSPVGYNEKLFF
TRBJ1-2	TRBV7-2	CASSRFNRDLGGYTF
TRBJ2-3	TRBV14	CASSQDIGSSDTQYF